These T cell receptor beta chains were read from a single sample in a study of regulatory dendritic cells for organ transplantation. Libraries were prepared by immunoSEQ multiplex PCR; TCRdb keeps only in-frame clonotypes and omits some of them. The sample comprises 25,000 to 30,000 clones, less than 85% of which are singletons, and 0.4% rests with the top ten. The sequenced sample consisted of naive CD8+ T cells from blood. The receptors originated from a human donor in good health. Each CDR3 is given with its conserved first and last residue. Each record gives: J gene, clone size, V gene, CDR3 length, D gene, CDR3 DNA, CDR3 protein. A D gene is named only where the DNA matches it firmly. Expanded clones get a size class; other rows say once, few or many, or leave the size out.

TRBJ2-5,NA,TRBV7-9,13,TRBD1,TGTGCCAGCAGCTTAGGACAGGGAGAGACCCAGTACTTC,CASSLGQGETQYF
TRBJ1-5,NA,TRBV5-6,17,NA,TGTGCCAGCAGCTTGGACAGGGATGAACATAGCAATCAGCCCCAGCATTTT,CASSLDRDEHSNQPQHF
TRBJ2-5,NA,TRBV7-9,13,NA,TGTGCCAGCAGCCAAAGACTAGAAGAGACCCAGTACTTC,CASSQRLEETQYF
TRBJ2-1,NA,TRBV7-9,15,TRBD2,TGTGCCAGCAGAGCGGGACTTCCAAGAGGTAATGAGCAGTTCTTC,CASRAGLPRGNEQFF
TRBJ2-5,NA,TRBV6-5,15,TRBD1,TGTGCCAGCAGTTACTCGCAGGGGGCCTGGAAGACCCAGTACTTC,CASSYSQGAWKTQYF
TRBJ1-1,NA,TRBV11-3,13,NA,TGTGCCAGCAGCAAGTCCCTTGAGGCTGAAGCTTTCTTT,CASSKSLEAEAFF
TRBJ1-5,NA,TRBV5-1,15,TRBD1,TGCGCCAGCAGCCCCGGACAGGGGGGGAATCAGCCCCAGCATTTT,CASSPGQGGNQPQHF
TRBJ2-5,NA,TRBV7-9,13,NA,TGTGCCAGCAGCTTAAACGGGGGTGAGACCCAGTACTTC,CASSLNGGETQYF
TRBJ2-5,NA,TRBV2,16,NA,TGTGCCAGCGGATCTATATCCGGGACAACGAAAGAGACCCAGTACTTC,CASGSISGTTKETQYF
TRBJ2-1,NA,TRBV28,16,TRBD1,TGTGCCAGCACCCCGGGACAGGGTTTTCCCAACAATGAGCAGTTCTTC,CASTPGQGFPNNEQFF
TRBJ1-3,NA,TRBV19,13,NA,TGTGCCAGTAGCTTGCGTCTCGGAGACACCATATATTTT,CASSLRLGDTIYF
TRBJ2-7,NA,TRBV13,15,TRBD1,TGTGCCAGCAGCTTCAAAGGACAGGGGGCCTACGAGCAGTACTTC,CASSFKGQGAYEQYF
TRBJ1-6,NA,TRBV10-2,13,NA,TGCGCCACCCTCGAGGTTGGTAATTCACCCCTCCACTTT,CATLEVGNSPLHF
TRBJ2-3,NA,TRBV2,13,NA,TGTGCCAGCGGGCGTCTGCTCACAGATACGCAGTATTTT,CASGRLLTDTQYF
TRBJ1-4,once,TRBV2,16,TRBD1,TGTGCCAGCAGTGACCCGCGGGCAGGGGGGCAAGAAAAACTGTTTTTT,CASSDPRAGGQEKLFF
TRBJ2-1,NA,TRBV7-6,13,NA,TGTGCCAGCAGCTCCTCACAGGGAACTGAGCAGTTCTTC,CASSSSQGTEQFF
TRBJ2-7,NA,TRBV18,13,NA,TGTGCCAGCTCACTGGCGGGTCCCTACGAGCAGTACTTC,CASSLAGPYEQYF
TRBJ1-1,NA,TRBV7-6,14,NA,TGTGCCAGCAGCTTAGGCGAAGTGAACACTGAAGCTTTCTTT,CASSLGEVNTEAFF
TRBJ2-7,NA,TRBV7-9,18,TRBD2,TGTGCCAGCAGCTATGGGACTAGCGGGGACTCGCGCAGGTTCGAGCAGTACTTC,CASSYGTSGDSRRFEQYF
TRBJ2-2,NA,TRBV7-6,15,NA,TGTGCCAGCAGCCCAGGGCCCAGGGGCACCGGGGAGCTGTTTTTT,CASSPGPRGTGELFF
TRBJ2-1,NA,TRBV5-6,15,TRBD2,TGTGCCAGCAGCGGACTAGCGGGGGCCGACAATGAGCAGTTCTTC,CASSGLAGADNEQFF
TRBJ2-3,few,TRBV4-1,16,NA,TGCGCCAGCAGCCAAGATGAGGAGTTCGGGGGAGATACGCAGTATTTT,CASSQDEEFGGDTQYF
TRBJ2-7,few,TRBV5-1,12,NA,TGCGCCAGCAGTCCTACAGGGAGCGAGCAGTACTTC,CASSPTGSEQYF
TRBJ2-5,once,TRBV9,15,NA,TGTGCCAGCAGCGTACTGGGGACTGGGCAAGAGACCCAGTACTTC,CASSVLGTGQETQYF
TRBJ1-1,NA,TRBV27,14,TRBD1,TGTGCCAGCAGTTTCTATACAGGGGACACTGAAGCTTTCTTT,CASSFYTGDTEAFF
TRBJ2-1,NA,TRBV6-5,15,TRBD2,TGTGCCAGCAGCTCGGGGGGGAGCTCCTACAATGAGCAGTTCTTC,CASSSGGSSYNEQFF
TRBJ1-1,NA,TRBV11-3,13,NA,TGTGCCAGCAGCTATCTAGGTAAAGCTGAAGCTTTCTTT,CASSYLGKAEAFF
TRBJ1-1,NA,TRBV6-5,11,TRBD1,TGTGCCAGCAGTACAGGGGATGAAGCTTTCTTT,CASSTGDEAFF
TRBJ1-1,NA,TRBV6-5,15,NA,TGTGCCAGCAGTTACTTTCGGAGCCGAAGCACTGAAGCTTTCTTT,CASSYFRSRSTEAFF
TRBJ2-1,NA,TRBV5-4,15,TRBD2,TGTGCCAGCAGCTCAGGGACTAGCGGAAACAATGGGCAGTTCTTC,CASSSGTSGNNGQFF
TRBJ2-5,NA,TRBV6-1,17,TRBD2,TGTGCCAGCAGTGAGCCCCGGGGCGGGGGGGCCGCCGAGACCCAGTACTTC,CASSEPRGGGAAETQYF
TRBJ2-1,NA,TRBV29-1,14,NA,TGCAGCGTTGAAGATCTTTCGAACTCTAGGGAGCAGTTCTTC,CSVEDLSNSREQFF
TRBJ2-3,NA,TRBV5-6,15,NA,TGTGCCAGCAGCCCCCAGGGGGGAAGCACAGATACGCAGTATTTT,CASSPQGGSTDTQYF
TRBJ2-7,NA,TRBV12-5,14,TRBD2,TGTGCTAGTGGATTTTTGGGGGGGGGATTCGAGCAGTACTTC,CASGFLGGGFEQYF
TRBJ2-7,once,TRBV11-2,15,NA,TGTGCCAGCAGCAGAAGCCAGGCTGCCGCGAGCGAGCAGTACTTC,CASSRSQAAASEQYF
TRBJ1-5,NA,TRBV2,15,TRBD1,TGTGCCAGCACATCGGACAGGGGGTATGAACAGCCCCAGCATTTT,CASTSDRGYEQPQHF
TRBJ2-3,NA,TRBV10-3,17,TRBD2,TGTGCCATCAGTGAGAGGAGCGGGGGCCTACTCACAGATACGCAGTATTTT,CAISERSGGLLTDTQYF
TRBJ2-1,NA,TRBV2,18,TRBD2,TGTGCCAGCAGTGAAGGGCTAGCGGGGGGGCAGTCCTACAATGAGCAGTTCTTC,CASSEGLAGGQSYNEQFF
TRBJ1-5,NA,TRBV27,13,NA,TGTGCCAGCAGTTTATTAGGCAATCAGCCCCAGCATTTT,CASSLLGNQPQHF
TRBJ1-4,NA,TRBV4-2,12,TRBD1,TGTGCCAGCAGCGGGACAGGCCAAAAACTGTTTTTT,CASSGTGQKLFF
TRBJ1-1,few,TRBV7-3,14,NA,TGTGCCAGCAGCTTAGGGGGGGAAAGGGCTGAAGCTTTCTTT,CASSLGGERAEAFF
TRBJ2-7,NA,TRBV7-8,17,TRBD1,TGTGCCAGCAGCTTAATCGGCAGGGGGGACAGGGCCTACGAGCAGTACTTC,CASSLIGRGDRAYEQYF
TRBJ1-5,NA,TRBV7-8,15,TRBD1,TGTGCCAGCAGCGACAGGGATGGGGGCAATCAGCCCCAGCATTTT,CASSDRDGGNQPQHF
TRBJ2-7,few,TRBV7-2,12,NA,TGTGCCAGCAGCTTTCAGGATTACGAGCAGTACTTC,CASSFQDYEQYF
TRBJ2-2,NA,TRBV9,16,NA,TGTGCCAGCAGCGTAGGAGGGGGGGCGGGCACCGGGGAGCTGTTTTTT,CASSVGGGAGTGELFF
TRBJ2-7,NA,TRBV29-1,14,TRBD1,TGCAGCGTTTTATTCCAGGACAGGGGCCACGAGCAGTACTTC,CSVLFQDRGHEQYF
TRBJ1-1,NA,TRBV4-3,15,TRBD1,TGCGCCAGCAGCCATAGGACAGGGACGTACACTGAAGCTTTCTTT,CASSHRTGTYTEAFF
TRBJ1-1,NA,TRBV25-1,13,NA,TGTGCCAGCAGTGCGGGGTTGAACACTGAAGCTTTCTTT,CASSAGLNTEAFF